This T cell receptor beta chain was sequenced during a study of neurological immune-mediated disorders. This clonotype was picked up many times. The CDR3 runs 17 residues. Germline CDR1 is SGHVS and CDR2 is FNYEAQ. V was cut by 5 bases and J by 4 bases, with 21 bases left in between. TCRdb itself ran the 5' RACE reads through MiXCR, one entry per CDR3 protein. Of around 19,000 distinct CDR3 sequences listed, roughly 10% are singletons. The sequence came from a woman aged 45-65 years in good health. Material for sequencing was CD8+ T cells from blood. The V gene is TRBV7-6, the J gene TRBJ2-1, with a tentative D call TRBD1 (6 bases). CDR3 residues: CASSRWTARLIYNEQFF. CDR3 sequence (DNA): TGTGCCAGCAGCCGCTGGACAGCTCGATTGATATACAATGAGCAGTTCTTC.